This entry is about one TCR beta chain. Its antigen remains unidentified. There are no base qualities to consult, and no much larger clone falls within one base. This entry comes from a study of blood T cell repertoires in COVID-19 (dated by TCRdb to about 2020). For the wider study: Collaborator samples came from the United States, Italy and Spain and covered acute and convalescent phases of COVID-19. The samples were drawn from two sources: the first 160 participants of the ongoing ImmuneRACE study, and 1,200 or so subjects contributed by 6 global collaborators. The repertoires were made available in a free public database intended to serve as a resource for research on the immune response to SARS-CoV-2. Deeply sampled blood TCRbeta repertoires from subjects exposed to, actively infected with, or recovered from COVID-19 were included in the dataset. Sample metadata almost always included a de-identified subject ID, COVID-19 status, age in years and sex. HLA class I and class II types, where available, came from metadata supplied by the sample provider rather than from assay-based typing. The material from the prospective study consisted of cDNA or gDNA derived from T cells, B-cell-depleted T cells, or PBMCs.

A second Seattle source provided samples from volunteer blood donors who had recovered from COVID-19. Collaborating institutions collected whole blood in K2EDTA tubes following their own protocols. For TCRbeta analysis, collaborators shipped samples as frozen whole blood, isolated PBMCs, or DNA extracted from either of those sample types. In the germline V gene (reference sequence), CDR1 corresponds to SGHKS and CDR2 to YYEKEE. Spanning cysteine to phenylalanine, the CDR3 consists of 14 amino acids. Only CDR3 DNA remains: 42 bases, in frame from the first base. The junction shows trimming of 4 bases on V and 6 bases on J, and the gene matches do not reach 8 bases of it. The full study reports these points: Clinical and demographic metadata were provided uncurated, with the amount varying by source and participant.

The immunoSEQ Assay, a bias-controlled multiplex PCR, was used to amplify TCRbeta CDR3 regions from genomic DNA. Regarding the original processing steps: Nucleated cell counts per sample were estimated from amplification of reference gene primers within the assay. To quantify the absolute abundance of each unique TCRbeta CDR3 rearrangement, sequence reads were collapsed and filtered. For each sample, productive Simpson clonality was calculated by taking the square root of Simpson's diversity index across productive rearrangements. TCRdb re-hosts the immuneACCESS table, in-frame sequences only. Its copies lack some clones; in the studies checked, an unresolved V gene accounts for under half of them, and the cause for the rest is not known. Clonal size and the V and J genes are those of that table, whereas D and trimming came from the DNA. The sample table lists a few hundred thousand clones, about 91% of them with a count of one. The ten largest clones add up to approximately 7.2% of the sample.

The receptor's source is a woman aged 25-40 years who had recovered from COVID-19. The rearrangement combines TRBV5-5 with TRBJ2-3, and 7 junction bases match TRBD1. The sequenced material came from peripheral blood. Here is the DNA: TGTGCCAGCAGCCAGGAAGGGGGCGCGGATACGCAGTATTTT. This translates into CASSQEGGADTQYF.